What follows are 30 T cell receptor beta chains derived from one specimen sequenced in a study of vaccination effects on CD4 cells after COVID-19. Researchers isolated CD4+ T cells once about eleven days of culture had elapsed. These TCRs' antigens remain unknown. Data came from immunoSEQ multiplex PCR; TCRdb stores just in-frame clones and leaves some out. The repertoire holds roughly 68,000 clones, with under 85% as singletons. Source: CD4+ T cells from PBMCs cultured without peptide, taken before COVID-19 vaccination. The receptor source for this set is a human donor who had a prior SARS-CoV-2 infection.

The chain carries TRBV3-1 (or the pseudogene TRBV3-2) and TRBJ1-1, with D possibly being TRBD1 (6 bases). Germline CDR1 reads LGHDT; CDR2 reads YNNKEL (reference sequence). The CDR3 has 13 amino acids. V lost 0 bases to trimming and J lost 4 bases, with 6 bases between them. In nucleotides, the CDR3 is TGTGCCAGCAGCCAAGAAGGGGGCACTGAAGCTTTCTTT. It encodes CASSQEGGTEAFF.

The chain combines TRBV5-1 with TRBJ1-6; tentative D call: TRBD1 (5 bases). CDR1 and CDR2 (germline): SGHRS, YFSETQ. V lost 0 bases to trimming and J lost 4 bases, with 11 bases between them. The CDR3 loop spans 16 amino acids. CDR3 DNA sequence: TGCGCCAGCAGCTTGGGGTCAGGGCGGTATAATTCACCCCTCCACTTT. It is translated as CASSLGSGRYNSPLHF.

The chain employs TRBV7-2 and TRBJ2-2, with TRBD2 matching over 7 bases. Germline V gives CDR1 SGHTA, CDR2 FQGNSA. This CDR3 comprises 16 residues. Trimming took 1 base from V and 4 from J; bases not matched to a gene: 6. This CDR3 reads CASSLVGGGGTGELFF. As DNA, the CDR3 is TGTGCCAGCAGCTTAGTGGGGGGGGGTGGCACCGGGGAGCTGTTTTTT.

The count of this clone is one. This rearrangement joins TRBV5-6 to TRBJ2-2; D gene unclear. V was cut by 4 bases and J by 5 bases, with 9 bases left in between. The germline gives CDR1 SGHDT, CDR2 YYEEEE. The CDR3 loop spans 13 amino acids. Written as DNA, the CDR3 is TGTGCCAGCAGCCCTATCGAGACCGGGGAGCTGTTTTTT. Translation gives CASSPIETGELFF.

The chain links TRBV4-2 to TRBJ2-1; tentatively, D is TRBD2 (6 bases). V was cut by 2 bases and J by 4 bases, with 15 bases left in between. Germline-derived CDR1 and CDR2 are LGHNA and YNFKEQ. This CDR3 spans 16 amino acids. DNA for the CDR3: TGTGCCAGCAGCCAACTATTTGGACTAAATTACAATGAGCAGTTCTTC. It translates to CASSQLFGLNYNEQFF.

This clone has only a few counts. The gene calls are TRBV5-1 and TRBJ1-1; the D is unclear. CDR3 length: 12 amino acids. The germline V gene has CDR1 SGHRS and CDR2 YFSETQ. V was pared by 9 bases and J by 6 bases, with 15 bases between. The CDR3 bases are TGCGCCACCGGAGAATCAGGACCTGAAGCTTTCTTT. This encodes CATGESGPEAFF. Drawing the rest from reference TRBV5-1 and TRBJ1-1, the complete variable domain is KAGVTQTPRYLIKTRGQQVTLSCSPISGHRSVSWYQQTPGQGLQFLFEYFSETQRNKGNFPGRFSGRQFSNSRSEMNVSTLELGDSALYLCATGESGPEAFFGQGTRLTVV.

V gene TRBV4-2 combines with J gene TRBJ2-2; TRBD2 matches at 8 bases. V trimming: 3 bases; J trimming: 1 base; junction bases outside the gene matches: 7. The CDR3 sequence is 17 residues long. Germline V gene data show CDR1 as LGHNA and CDR2 as YNFKEQ. CDR3 bases: TGTGCCAGCAGCCACCCACCGGGACTAGGGAACACCGGGGAGCTGTTTTTT. It specifies CASSHPPGLGNTGELFF.

The chain recombines TRBV7-2 with TRBJ1-2, with a possible D match to TRBD1 (6 bases). Germline V gene lookup returns CDR1 SGHTA and CDR2 FQGNSA. The V and J ends lost 6 bases and 9 bases respectively, with 20 bases between them. This CDR3 spans 14 amino acids. This chain's CDR3 is CASRTYGAGESYTF. The CDR3 DNA reads as TGTGCCAGCAGGACCTACGGGGCAGGGGAGAGCTACACCTTC.

The V and J genes are TRBV5-1 and TRBJ2-1; the D gene is possibly TRBD2 (7 bases). From germline, CDR1 is SGHRS and CDR2 YFSETQ. The CDR3 covers 15 residues. V was pared by 4 bases and J by 0 bases, with 11 bases between. CDR3 amino acids: CASSPGGSSYNEQFF. The CDR3, as DNA: TGCGCCAGCAGCCCGGGGGGCAGCTCCTACAATGAGCAGTTCTTC.

The chain is built from TRBV12-3 or TRBV12-4 and TRBJ1-6; D not certain. The CDR3 is 13 residues long. Between the trimmed V and J ends, which lost 1 base and 13 bases, there was a span of 11 bases. DNA of the CDR3: TGTGCCAGCAGTTTAGTGGGAGATGCGCCCCTCCACTTT. Protein product: CASSLVGDAPLHF.

The chain employs TRBV18 and TRBJ2-7; D remains unclear. CDR3 length: 15 amino acids. The V end was cut by 5 bases, the J end by 0 bases, with 14 bases between. Germline CDR1 is KGHSH and CDR2 is LQKENI. CDR3 residues: CASSFFQTSSYEQYF. In nucleotides, the CDR3 is TGTGCCAGCTCATTTTTTCAGACCTCCTCCTACGAGCAGTACTTC.

DNA of the CDR3: TGCGCCAGCAGCCAATTCGGCGGGACAGGGGCCTACGAGCAGTACTTC. It codes for CASSQFGGTGAYEQYF. The chain recombines TRBV4-3 with TRBJ2-7; 10 nucleotides match TRBD1. V lost 2 bases, J lost 2 bases, and 6 bases stayed unmatched. Germline CDR1 reads LGHNA; CDR2 reads YSLEER. The CDR3 length is 16 residues.

This clone came up once. This rearrangement joins TRBV19 to TRBJ2-7; a weak D match, TRBD1 (5 bases). CDR1 is LNHDA and CDR2 is SQIVND in the germline V gene (reference sequence). There are 15 residues in the CDR3. Trimming shortened V by 3 bases and J by 6 bases, and 18 bases separated the two germline ends. CDR3 nucleotide sequence: TGTGCCAGTAGTATTCACAGGTCACCCCCTCGCGAGCAGTACTTC. As protein: CASSIHRSPPREQYF.

V is TRBV18 and J is TRBJ1-6, with no clear D. Germline V gene lookup returns CDR1 KGHSH and CDR2 LQKENI. V lost 4 bases, J lost 4 bases, and 8 bases lay in between. This CDR3 contains 14 residues. The CDR3 DNA is TGTGCCAGCTCACTAGACCTATATAATTCACCCCTCCACTTT. Encoded protein: CASSLDLYNSPLHF. The full variable domain, completed using reference TRBV18 and TRBJ1-6, is NAGVMQNPRHLVRRRGQEARLRCSPMKGHSHVYWYRQLPEEGLKFMVYLQKENIIDESGMPKERFSAEFPKEGPSILRIQQVVRGDSAAYFCASSLDLYNSPLHFGNGTRLTVT.

The chain links TRBV3-1 (or the pseudogene TRBV3-2) to TRBJ1-2, with D unresolved. V lost 4 bases, J lost 8 bases, and 23 bases lay in between. Germline assignment: CDR1 LGHDT and CDR2 YNNKEL (reference sequence). The CDR3 totals 16 residues. Here the CDR3 reads CASSPLPPPSSLGYTF. CDR3 DNA sequence: TGTGCCAGCAGCCCTCTGCCCCCCCCATCCTCCCTGGGCTACACCTTC.

The chain recombines TRBV5-1 with TRBJ2-7; TRBD2 matches 8 bases. Germline loops: CDR1 SGHRS, CDR2 YFSETQ. The CDR3 loop spans 16 amino acids. With 4 bases clipped from V and 3 bases from J, the junction kept 12 bases outside the gene matches. CDR3 in DNA: TGCGCCAGCAGCAGAACAGGGACTAGACCAGGCTACGAGCAGTACTTC. It is translated as CASSRTGTRPGYEQYF.

The rearrangement links TRBV7-9 to TRBJ2-1, with D maybe TRBD1 (8 bases). The germline gives CDR1 SEHNR, CDR2 FQNEAQ (reference sequence). This CDR3 spans 15 amino acids. V was shortened by 5 bases and J by 6 bases, with 17 bases between the two germline ends. CDR3 in DNA: TGTGCCAGCAGCCCACAGGGGGGGACTTCCAATGAGCAGTTCTTC. Translated, it gives CASSPQGGTSNEQFF.

This chain connects TRBV3-1 (or the pseudogene TRBV3-2) to TRBJ2-1; weak D call: TRBD2 (5 bases). The CDR3 consists of 15 residues. The ends were cut back, 3 bases at V and 7 bases at J, with 16 bases in the middle. Germline assignment: CDR1 LGHDT and CDR2 YNNKEL (reference sequence). CDR3 sequence reads: CASSHYGELSNEQFF. CDR3 DNA sequence: TGTGCCAGCAGCCATTATGGGGAGCTGTCGAATGAGCAGTTCTTC.

Notes on this clone: The same CDR3 is also encoded by other DNA sequences in this sample. The chain employs TRBV28 and TRBJ2-7; D is unclear. CDR3 size: 12 residues. Per germline, CDR1 MDHEN and CDR2 SYDVKM. The V gene lost 3 bases and the J gene lost 5 bases, with 8 bases spanning the gap. The CDR3, as DNA: TGTGCCAGCAGTTTCCATTCTAACGAGCAGTACTTC. Encoded protein: CASSFHSNEQYF.

The chain couples TRBV18 to TRBJ2-7; D might be TRBD1 (5 bases). Germline V lookup: CDR1 KGHSH, CDR2 LQKENI. The V gene lost 6 bases and the J gene lost 2 bases, with 14 bases spanning the gap. This CDR3 comprises 14 residues. This CDR3 is CASSPQGSTYEQYF. The DNA of the CDR3 is TGTGCCAGCTCTCCGCAGGGTAGCACCTACGAGCAGTACTTC.

The chain is built from TRBV6-1 and TRBJ1-1; D is undetermined. CDR1 and CDR2 (germline): MNHNS, SASEGT. The CDR3 has 13 residues. Trimming removed 0 bases from V and 4 bases from J, with 6 bases in between. For the CDR3, the DNA is TGTGCCAGCAGTGAAGCCCGAGGCACTGAAGCTTTCTTT. It is translated as CASSEARGTEAFF.

The chain combines TRBV5-1 with TRBJ1-1; 8 bases agree with TRBD1. The CDR3 is made up of 14 amino acids. Germline CDR1 SGHRS, CDR2 YFSETQ. V dropped 3 bases and J dropped 3; count of bases not matched to a gene: 4. The CDR3 DNA follows: TGCGCCAGCAGCTGGGCAGGGGGCCACACTGAAGCTTTCTTT. It translates to CASSWAGGHTEAFF.

V is TRBV10-3 and J is TRBJ1-1; weak D call: TRBD1 (6 bases). Germline V gene sequence: CDR1 ENHRY, CDR2 SYGVKD. The CDR3 totals 15 residues. Trimming cost V 6 bases and J 2 bases, with 16 bases left between them. CDR3 nucleotide sequence: TGTGCCATCAGGGGAGTATCCGGGGGCAACACTGAAGCTTTCTTT. Translating it yields CAIRGVSGGNTEAFF.

This chain uses TRBV4-2 with TRBJ2-4; D ambiguous. Germline V lookup: CDR1 LGHNA, CDR2 YNFKEQ. CDR3 length: 14 amino acids. V was clipped by 2 bases and J by 9 bases, with 14 bases between them. The CDR3 nucleotides are TGTGCCAGCAGCCAAAACGAGCTTAACGGCATTCAGTACTTC. Protein: CASSQNELNGIQYF.

In its sample, this clone was seen a few times. V and J are TRBV27 and TRBJ1-1; a possible D gene is TRBD1 (6 bases). The V end was cut by 4 bases, the J end by 5 bases, with 14 bases between. Germline V lookup: CDR1 MNHEY, CDR2 SMNVEV (reference sequence). This CDR3 comprises 14 residues. CDR3 loop: CASSSGEVWTEAFF. CDR3 DNA: TGTGCCAGCAGTTCAGGGGAGGTGTGGACTGAAGCTTTCTTT.

The chain links TRBV18 to TRBJ2-1, with 8 bases aligning to TRBD2. This CDR3 region has 13 residues. CDR1 KGHSH and CDR2 LQKENI come from the germline V gene. The V and J ends lost 3 bases and 8 bases, in that order; junction bases with no gene match: 3. The CDR3 loop is CASSPRRGDEQFF. The CDR3 coding sequence is TGTGCCAGCTCACCCAGGCGGGGGGATGAGCAGTTCTTC.

The CDR3 DNA sequence: TGCGCCAGCAGCTTGAGTTCCGGGACAATGAGTCTAGCCAAAAACATTCAGTACTTC. Protein product: CASSLSSGTMSLAKNIQYF. J is TRBJ2-4 and V is TRBV5-1; D perhaps matches TRBD1 (6 bases). Trimming left V 1 base short and J 0 bases short, with 20 bases between. Germline loops: CDR1 SGHRS, CDR2 YFSETQ. The CDR3 extends over 19 amino acids.

The chain couples TRBV6-5 to TRBJ2-5; no definite D call. This CDR3 region has 13 residues. Germline V gene lookup returns CDR1 MNHEY and CDR2 SVGAGI. V was clipped by 2 bases and J by 3 bases, with 7 bases between them. CDR3 protein: CASSYQWEETQYF. The CDR3 coding sequence is TGTGCCAGCAGTTACCAGTGGGAAGAGACCCAGTACTTC.

The chain uses TRBV7-3 and TRBJ2-3; 11 bases agree with TRBD2. Germline lookup yields CDR1 SGHTA and CDR2 FQGTGA. CDR3 length: 14 residues. The V gene end was trimmed by 4 bases and the J gene end by 6 bases; junction bases not matched to a gene: 3. As DNA, the CDR3 is TGTGCCAGCAGCTCCAGACTAGCGGGGGATACGCAGTATTTT. It translates to CASSSRLAGDTQYF. The full variable domain, rest sourced from reference TRBV7-3 and TRBJ2-3, is GAGVSQTPSNKVTEKGKYVELRCDPISGHTALYWYRQSLGQGPEFLIYFQGTGAADDSGLPNDRFFAVRPEGSVSTLKIQRTERGDSAVYLCASSSRLAGDTQYFGPGTRLTVL.

The V gene is TRBV3-1 (or the pseudogene TRBV3-2), the J gene TRBJ1-5, with D tentatively TRBD1 (6 bases). The germline V and J ends were trimmed by 1 base and 6 bases, with 10 bases remaining between them. Germline values: CDR1 LGHDT, CDR2 YNNKEL (reference sequence). The CDR3 is 14 residues long. The CDR3 is CASSQAGASQPQHF. For the CDR3, the DNA is TGTGCCAGCAGCCAAGCAGGGGCGAGTCAGCCCCAGCATTTT.